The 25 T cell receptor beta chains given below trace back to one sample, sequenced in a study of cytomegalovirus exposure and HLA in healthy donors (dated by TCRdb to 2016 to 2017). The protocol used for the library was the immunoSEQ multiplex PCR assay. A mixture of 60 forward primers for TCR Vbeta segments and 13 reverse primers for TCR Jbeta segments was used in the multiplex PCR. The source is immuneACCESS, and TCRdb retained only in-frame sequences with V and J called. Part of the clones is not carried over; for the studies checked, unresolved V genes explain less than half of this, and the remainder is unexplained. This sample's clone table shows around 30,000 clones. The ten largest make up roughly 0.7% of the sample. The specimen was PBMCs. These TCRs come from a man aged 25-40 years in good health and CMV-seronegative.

The CDR3 DNA reads as TGTGCCAGCACCGGGGAAGTTATCAATCAGCCCCAGCATTTT. This sequence encodes CASTGEVINQPQHF. The chain uses TRBV6-1 and TRBJ1-5; no firm D call. The CDR3 loop spans 14 amino acids. CDR1 is MNHNS, CDR2 SASEGT, per germline. Trimming took 7 bases from V and 3 from J, leaving 13 bases between them.

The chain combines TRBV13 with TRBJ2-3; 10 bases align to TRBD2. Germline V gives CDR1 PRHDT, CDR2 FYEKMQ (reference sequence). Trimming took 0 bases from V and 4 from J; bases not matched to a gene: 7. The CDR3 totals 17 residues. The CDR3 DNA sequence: TGTGCCAGCAGCTTAGGCCAAAGCGGGGGGGCCCCAGATACGCAGTATTTT. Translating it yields CASSLGQSGGAPDTQYF.

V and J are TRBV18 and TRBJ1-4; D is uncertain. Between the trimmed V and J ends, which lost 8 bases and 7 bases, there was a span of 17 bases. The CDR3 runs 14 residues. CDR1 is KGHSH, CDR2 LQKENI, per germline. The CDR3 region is CASRRQEEGEKLFF. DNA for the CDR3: TGTGCCAGCCGTCGTCAGGAGGAGGGTGAAAAACTGTTTTTT.

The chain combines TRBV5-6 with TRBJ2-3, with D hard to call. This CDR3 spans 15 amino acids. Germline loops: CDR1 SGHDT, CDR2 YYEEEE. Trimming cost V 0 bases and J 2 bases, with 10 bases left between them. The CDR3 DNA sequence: TGTGCCAGCAGCTTGGACCCTACCTACACAGATACGCAGTATTTT. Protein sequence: CASSLDPTYTDTQYF.

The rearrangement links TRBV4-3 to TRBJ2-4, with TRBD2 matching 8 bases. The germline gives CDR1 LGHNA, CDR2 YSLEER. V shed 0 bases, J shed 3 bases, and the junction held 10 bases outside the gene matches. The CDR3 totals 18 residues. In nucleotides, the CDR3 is TGCGCCAGCAGCCAAGAGGCCATTCGCGGGGGGTACAAAAACATTCAGTACTTC. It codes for CASSQEAIRGGYKNIQYF.

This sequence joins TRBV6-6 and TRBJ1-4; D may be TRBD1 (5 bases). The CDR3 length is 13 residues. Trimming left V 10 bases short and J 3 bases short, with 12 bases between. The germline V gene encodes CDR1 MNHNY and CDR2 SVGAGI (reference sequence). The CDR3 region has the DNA TGTGCCACCTTCGGGGGGGCTAATGAAAAACTGTTTTTT. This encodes CATFGGANEKLFF.

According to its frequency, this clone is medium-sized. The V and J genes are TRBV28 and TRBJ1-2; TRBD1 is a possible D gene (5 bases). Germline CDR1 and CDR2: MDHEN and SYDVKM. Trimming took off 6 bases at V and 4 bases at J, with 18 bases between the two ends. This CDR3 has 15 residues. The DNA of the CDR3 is TGTGCCAGCAGGTCTGAGGAGACAGCTAGCTATGGCTACACCTTC. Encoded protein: CASRSEETASYGYTF.

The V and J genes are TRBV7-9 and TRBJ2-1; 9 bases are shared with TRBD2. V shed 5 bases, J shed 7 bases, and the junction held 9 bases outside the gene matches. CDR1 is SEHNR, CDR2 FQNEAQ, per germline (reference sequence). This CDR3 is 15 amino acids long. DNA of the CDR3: TGTGCCAGCAGCCCCCCCGGGACTAGCATAAATGAGCAGTTCTTC. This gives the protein CASSPPGTSINEQFF.

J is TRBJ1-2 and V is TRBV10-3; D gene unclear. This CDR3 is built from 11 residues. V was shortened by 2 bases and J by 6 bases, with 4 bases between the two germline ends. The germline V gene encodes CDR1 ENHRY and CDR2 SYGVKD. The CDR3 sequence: CAISEINGYTF. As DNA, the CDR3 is TGTGCCATCAGTGAGATCAATGGCTACACCTTC.

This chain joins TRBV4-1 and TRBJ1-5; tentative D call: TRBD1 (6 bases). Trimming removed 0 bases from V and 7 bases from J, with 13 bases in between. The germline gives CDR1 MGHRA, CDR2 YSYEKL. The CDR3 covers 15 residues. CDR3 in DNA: TGCGCCAGCAGCCAAGACGGGCAGGGGACCCAGCCCCAGCATTTT. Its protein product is CASSQDGQGTQPQHF.

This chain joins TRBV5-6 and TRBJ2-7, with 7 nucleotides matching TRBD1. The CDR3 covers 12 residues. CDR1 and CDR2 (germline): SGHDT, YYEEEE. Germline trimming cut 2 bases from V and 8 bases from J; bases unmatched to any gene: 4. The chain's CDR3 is CASSFQTGQQYF. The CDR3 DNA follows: TGTGCCAGCAGCTTCCAGACAGGGCAGCAGTACTTC. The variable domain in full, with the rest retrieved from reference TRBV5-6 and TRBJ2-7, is DAGVTQSPTHLIKTRGQQVTLRCSPKSGHDTVSWYQQALGQGPQFIFQYYEEEERQRGNFPDRFSGHQFPNYSSELNVNALLLGDSALYLCASSFQTGQQYFGPGTRLTVT.

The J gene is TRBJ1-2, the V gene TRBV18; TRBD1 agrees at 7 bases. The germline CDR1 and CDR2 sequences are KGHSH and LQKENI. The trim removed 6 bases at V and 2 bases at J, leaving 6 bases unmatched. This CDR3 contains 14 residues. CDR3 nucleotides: TGTGCCAGCTCGCAAGACAGGGTGAACTATGGCTACACCTTC. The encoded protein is CASSQDRVNYGYTF.

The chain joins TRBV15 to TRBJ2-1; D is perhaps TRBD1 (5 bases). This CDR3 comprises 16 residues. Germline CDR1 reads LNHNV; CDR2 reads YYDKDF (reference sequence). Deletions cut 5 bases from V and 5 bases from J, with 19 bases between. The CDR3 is CATSLNSWGANNEQFF. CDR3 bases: TGTGCCACCAGCCTCAACTCCTGGGGCGCTAACAATGAGCAGTTCTTC. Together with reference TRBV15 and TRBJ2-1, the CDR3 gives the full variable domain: DAMVIQNPRYQVTQFGKPVTLSCSQTLNHNVMYWYQQKSSQAPKLLFHYYDKDFNNEADTPDNFQSRRPNTSFCFLDIRSPGLGDTAMYLCATSLNSWGANNEQFFGPGTRLTVL.

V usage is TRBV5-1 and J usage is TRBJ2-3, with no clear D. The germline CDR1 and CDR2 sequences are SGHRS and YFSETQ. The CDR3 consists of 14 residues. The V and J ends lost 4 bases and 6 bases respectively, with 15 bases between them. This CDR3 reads CASSPLGSADTQYF. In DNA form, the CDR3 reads TGCGCCAGCAGCCCCCTAGGTAGTGCGGATACGCAGTATTTT. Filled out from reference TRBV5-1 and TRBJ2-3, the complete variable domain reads KAGVTQTPRYLIKTRGQQVTLSCSPISGHRSVSWYQQTPGQGLQFLFEYFSETQRNKGNFPGRFSGRQFSNSRSEMNVSTLELGDSALYLCASSPLGSADTQYFGPGTRLTVL.

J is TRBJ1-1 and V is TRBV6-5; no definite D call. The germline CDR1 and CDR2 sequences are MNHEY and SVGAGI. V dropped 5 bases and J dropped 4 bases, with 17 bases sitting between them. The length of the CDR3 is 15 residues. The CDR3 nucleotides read TGTGCCAGCAGTCCCATCTTACCGCGGGGCACTGAAGCTTTCTTT. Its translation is CASSPILPRGTEAFF.

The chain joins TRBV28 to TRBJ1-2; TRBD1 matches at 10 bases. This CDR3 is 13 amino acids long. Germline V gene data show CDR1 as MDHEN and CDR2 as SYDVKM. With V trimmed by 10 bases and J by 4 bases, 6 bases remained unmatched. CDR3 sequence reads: CATRQGAAYGYTF. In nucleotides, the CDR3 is TGTGCCACCCGACAGGGGGCAGCCTATGGCTACACCTTC.

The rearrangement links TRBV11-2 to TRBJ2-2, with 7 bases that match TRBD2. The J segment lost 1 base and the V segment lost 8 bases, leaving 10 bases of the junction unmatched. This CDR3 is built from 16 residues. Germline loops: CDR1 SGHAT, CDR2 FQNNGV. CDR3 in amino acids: CASSGLRGENTGELFF. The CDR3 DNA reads TGTGCCAGCTCTGGTTTACGGGGGGAGAACACCGGGGAGCTGTTTTTT.

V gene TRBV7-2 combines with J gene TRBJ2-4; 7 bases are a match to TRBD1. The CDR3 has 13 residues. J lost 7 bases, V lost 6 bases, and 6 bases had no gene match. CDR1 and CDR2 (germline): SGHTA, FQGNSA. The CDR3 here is CASSLKQGNIQYF. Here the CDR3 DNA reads TGTGCCAGCAGTCTTAAACAGGGGAACATTCAGTACTTC.

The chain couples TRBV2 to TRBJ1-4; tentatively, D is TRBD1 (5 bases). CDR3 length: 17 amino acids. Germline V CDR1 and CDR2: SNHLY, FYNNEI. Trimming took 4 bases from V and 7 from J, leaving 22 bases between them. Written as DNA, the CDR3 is TGTGCCAGCAGTGGCAGGGATGAGCCCGGCGGTAGTGAAAAACTGTTTTTT. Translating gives CASSGRDEPGGSEKLFF.

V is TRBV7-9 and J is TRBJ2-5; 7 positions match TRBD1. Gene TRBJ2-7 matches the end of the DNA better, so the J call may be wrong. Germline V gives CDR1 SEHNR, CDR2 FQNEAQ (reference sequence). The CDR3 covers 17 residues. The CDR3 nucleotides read TGTGCCAGCAGCACTAGTAGGGGGCGTGGTGCCTCCTACGAGCAGTACTTC. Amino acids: CASSTSRGRGASYEQYF.

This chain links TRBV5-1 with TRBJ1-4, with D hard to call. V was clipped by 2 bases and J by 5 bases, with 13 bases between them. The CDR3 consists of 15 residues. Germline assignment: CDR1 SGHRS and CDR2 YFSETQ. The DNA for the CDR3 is TGCGCCAGCAGCTTCGCGGGAAGAACGAATGAAAAACTGTTTTTT. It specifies CASSFAGRTNEKLFF.

CDR3 coding DNA: TGTGCCAGCAGCCTGACTAGCGGGACCGGGGAGCTGTTTTTT. Translation gives CASSLTSGTGELFF. The chain couples TRBV2 to TRBJ2-2, with TRBD2 identical over 10 bases. Germline V gives CDR1 SNHLY, CDR2 FYNNEI. V lost 6 bases to trimming and J lost 5 bases; unmatched junction nucleotides: 3. This CDR3 is built from 14 residues.

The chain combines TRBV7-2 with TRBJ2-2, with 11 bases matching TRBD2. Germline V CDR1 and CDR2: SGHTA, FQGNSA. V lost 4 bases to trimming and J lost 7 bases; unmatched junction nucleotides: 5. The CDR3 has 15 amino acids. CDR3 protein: CASSYGLAGGGELFF. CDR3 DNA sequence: TGTGCCAGCAGCTATGGGCTAGCGGGAGGCGGGGAGCTGTTTTTT.

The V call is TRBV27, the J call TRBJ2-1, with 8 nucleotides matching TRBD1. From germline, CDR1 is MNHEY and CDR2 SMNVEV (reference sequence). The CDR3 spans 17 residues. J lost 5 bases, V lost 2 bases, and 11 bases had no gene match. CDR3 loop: CASSLPYGQGLHNEQFF. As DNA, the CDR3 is TGTGCCAGCAGTTTACCCTATGGACAGGGCCTCCACAATGAGCAGTTCTTC.

The CDR3 DNA reads as TGTGCCAGCAGGTTGACATGGGGGCGGACAGATACGCAGTATTTT. This gives the protein CASRLTWGRTDTQYF. The rearrangement links TRBV27 to TRBJ2-3, with D possibly being TRBD1 (6 bases). In germline, CDR1 is MNHEY, CDR2 SMNVEV (reference sequence). This CDR3 region has 15 residues. V lost 6 bases and J lost 3, with 16 bases in between.